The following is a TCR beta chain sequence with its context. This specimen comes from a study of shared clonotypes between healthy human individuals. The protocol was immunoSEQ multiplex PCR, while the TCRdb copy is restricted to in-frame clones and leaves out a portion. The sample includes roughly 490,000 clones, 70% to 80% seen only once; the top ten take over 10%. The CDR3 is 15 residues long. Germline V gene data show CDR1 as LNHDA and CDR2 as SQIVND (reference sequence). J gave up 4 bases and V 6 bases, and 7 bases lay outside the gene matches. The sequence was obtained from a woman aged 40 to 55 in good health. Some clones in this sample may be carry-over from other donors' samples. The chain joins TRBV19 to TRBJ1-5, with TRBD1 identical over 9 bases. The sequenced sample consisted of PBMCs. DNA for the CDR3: TGTGCCAGTAGCCTTGGGACAGGGAGTAATCAGCCCCAGCATTTT. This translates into CASSLGTGSNQPQHF.